The subject of this entry is one TCR beta chain. The sample comes from a study of preoperative IRX-2 immunotherapy in early breast cancer. Germline V gene sequence: CDR1 MNHEY, CDR2 SMNVEV (reference sequence). V lost 6 bases, J lost 0 bases, and 9 bases stayed unmatched. The CDR3 length is 16 residues. Sequenced by immunoSEQ multiplex PCR; TCRdb stores in-frame clones only, minus some. The data hold roughly 57,000 clones, with roughly 94% observed a single time. Noted treatment: preoperative locoregional IRX-2 cytokine immunotherapy. Samples came from a phase Ib trial of preoperative locoregional IRX-2 cytokine immunotherapy.

V usage is TRBV27 and J usage is TRBJ2-7, with 9 bases aligning to TRBD2. The sequence came from a human donor with breast cancer. Sample collection occurred from a patient treated with IRX-2 immunotherapy. In nucleotides, the CDR3 is TGTGCCAGCAGACGAGGGACTAGCCGTAGCTCCTACGAGCAGTACTTC. This encodes CASRRGTSRSSYEQYF.